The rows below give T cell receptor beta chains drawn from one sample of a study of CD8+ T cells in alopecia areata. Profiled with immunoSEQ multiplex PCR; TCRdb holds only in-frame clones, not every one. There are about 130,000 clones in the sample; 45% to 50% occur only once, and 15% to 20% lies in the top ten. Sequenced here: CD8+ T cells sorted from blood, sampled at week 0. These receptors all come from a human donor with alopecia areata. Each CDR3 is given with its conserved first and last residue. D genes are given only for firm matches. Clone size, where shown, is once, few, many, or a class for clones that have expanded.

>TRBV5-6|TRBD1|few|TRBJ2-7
CASSLATGNPSYEQYF
TGTGCCAGCAGCTTGGCGACAGGGAACCCCTCCTACGAGCAGTACTTC
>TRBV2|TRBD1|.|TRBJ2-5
CASERGQGASETQYF
TGTGCCAGCGAACGGGGACAGGGGGCCTCGGAGACCCAGTACTTC
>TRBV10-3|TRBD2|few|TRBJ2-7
CAISELSGTSGEQYF
TGTGCCATCAGTGAATTGAGTGGGACTAGTGGCGAGCAGTACTTC
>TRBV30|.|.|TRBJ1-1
CAWSVPGEAFF
TGTGCCTGGAGTGTACCAGGGGAAGCTTTCTTT
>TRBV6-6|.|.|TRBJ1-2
CASSPGGDYGYTF
TGTGCCAGCAGTCCCGGAGGGGACTATGGCTACACCTTC
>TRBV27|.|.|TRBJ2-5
CASVGGGGETQYF
TGTGCCAGCGTTGGGGGTGGAGGGGAGACCCAGTACTTC
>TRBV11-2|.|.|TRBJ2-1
CASSLSSGQFF
TGTGCCAGCAGCTTATCATCCGGGCAGTTCTTC
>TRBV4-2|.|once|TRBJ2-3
CASSQDAAPPQYF
TGTGCCAGCAGCCAAGATGCGGCGCCGCCCCAGTATTTT
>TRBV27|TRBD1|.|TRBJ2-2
CASTFPGGQGTGELFF
TGTGCCAGCACCTTTCCGGGGGGACAGGGCACCGGGGAGCTGTTTTTT
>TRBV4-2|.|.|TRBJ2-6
CASSQDLGHPGANVLTF
TGTGCCAGCAGCCAAGATTTGGGACACCCTGGGGCCAACGTCCTGACTTTC
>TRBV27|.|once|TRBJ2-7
CASSLQDGAYEQYF
TGTGCCAGCAGTTTACAGGACGGAGCCTACGAGCAGTACTTC
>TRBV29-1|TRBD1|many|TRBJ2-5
CSVDGTGGGEQTQYF
TGCAGCGTTGATGGGACAGGGGGCGGCGAACAGACCCAGTACTTC